The 5 T cell receptor beta chains listed next were all sequenced from one sample in a study of control samples from healthy donors and cancer patients. Method: immunoSEQ multiplex PCR; TCRdb's copy keeps in-frame clones and lacks some. The sample shows more than 100,000 clones, approximately 90% of them seen only once. The sequenced sample was blood. All receptors come from a middle-aged man in good health.

V is TRBV10-2 and J is TRBJ1-4; no reliable D call. This CDR3 spans 13 amino acids. Germline V gene data show CDR1 as WSHSY and CDR2 as SAAADI. Trimming took 3 bases from V and 5 from J, leaving 7 bases between them. The CDR3 loop is CASSDRRNEKLFF. Here the CDR3 DNA reads TGCGCCAGCAGTGATAGGCGAAATGAAAAACTGTTTTTT.

The CDR3, as DNA: TGTGCCAGCGGCCGACAGGCACAAGAGACCCAGTACTTC. Translating gives CASGRQAQETQYF. The rearrangement uses TRBV3-1 (or the pseudogene TRBV3-2) and TRBJ2-5, with D tentatively TRBD1 (6 bases). V was trimmed by 8 bases and J by 2 bases, leaving 12 bases between them. This CDR3 has 13 residues. Germline-derived CDR1 and CDR2 are LGHDT and YNNKEL (reference sequence).

The rearrangement links TRBV30 to TRBJ2-5; D uncertain. The germline V and J ends were trimmed by 1 base and 4 bases, with 4 bases remaining between them. The CDR3 is 11 amino acids. The germline CDR1 and CDR2 sequences are GTSNPN and SVGIG (reference sequence). CDR3 loop: CAWSAPETQYF. CDR3 nucleotides: TGTGCCTGGAGTGCCCCAGAGACCCAGTACTTC.

The rearrangement links TRBV7-8 to TRBJ1-5; no clear D gene. From germline, CDR1 is SGHVS and CDR2 FQNEAQ. Trimming removed 0 bases from V and 4 bases from J, with 10 bases in between. This CDR3 spans 15 amino acids. The CDR3 sequence: CASSLALAQNQPQHF. The CDR3 DNA is TGTGCCAGCAGCTTAGCGTTGGCACAAAATCAGCCCCAGCATTTT.

The chain employs TRBV20-1 and TRBJ1-6; possibly TRBD1 for D (5 bases). Deletions cut 3 bases from V and 4 bases from J, with 7 bases between. This CDR3 comprises 13 residues. The germline gives CDR1 DFQATT, CDR2 SNEGSKA (reference sequence). The CDR3: CSASQGYNSPLHF. The CDR3 DNA reads TGCAGTGCTAGTCAGGGTTATAATTCACCCCTCCACTTT.